This T cell receptor (beta chain) appears in the sequencing data of a study of cytomegalovirus exposure and HLA in healthy donors. Findings and caveats of the study: Associated with cytomegalovirus, according to the listing, were 150 to 200 TCR beta chains. Cytomegalovirus status, reportedly, was diagnosed with high specificity and sensitivity by the classifier. A few of the chains that were CMV-associated were confirmed in vitro to be specific for CMV antigens.

CDR1 and CDR2 from the germline V gene are MDHEN and SYDVKM. The CDR3 spans 15 residues. Trimming at V came to 7 bases and at J to 5 bases, leaving 13 bases not matched to a gene. Donors came from a validation cohort of 90 to 150 subjects, distinct from the first 666-subject cohort. TCRdb's copy holds only in-frame clones and misses some; the assay was immunoSEQ multiplex PCR. The sample lists some 200,000 clones, 84% occurring once. Note on this clone: Its antigen is not identified.

Sample: PBMCs. The gene calls are TRBV28 and TRBJ1-2; 7 nucleotides align to TRBD1. This TCR came from a young woman in good health and CMV-seropositive. The CDR3 sequence is CASTQDRLRGYGYTF. DNA of the CDR3: TGTGCCAGCACCCAGGACAGGCTACGGGGGTATGGCTACACCTTC.